The text below deals with one TCR beta chain. What it binds is not known. Sample time point: blood 2 weeks post-SBRT. Treatment reported: 15 Gy SBRT to primary tumor, nephrectomy 4 weeks later. The CDR3 is 17 residues long. CDR1 and CDR2 from the germline V gene are LGHNT and FRNRAP. V lost 4 bases and J 4 bases, leaving 20 bases between the germline ends. The source of the sample is a study of radiation and T cells in renal cell carcinoma. Sequencing used immunoSEQ multiplex PCR; TCRdb keeps in-frame clones, though not all of them. Among 160,000 or so clones listed, about nine tenths were seen once. Study-level results: From baseline, blood top tumor clonotypes peaked at 2 weeks post-radiation.

The rearrangement joins TRBV12-5 to TRBJ1-5; D not certain. This TCR was sampled from a woman in her forties or fifties with renal cell carcinoma. The sample consisted of blood, taken from a patient whose treatment included radiotherapy and nephrectomy. The CDR3 DNA sequence: TGTGCTAGTGGTTCACTCCCTCGGGCCTTGAGGAATCAGCCCCAGCATTTT. Translated, it gives CASGSLPRALRNQPQHF.